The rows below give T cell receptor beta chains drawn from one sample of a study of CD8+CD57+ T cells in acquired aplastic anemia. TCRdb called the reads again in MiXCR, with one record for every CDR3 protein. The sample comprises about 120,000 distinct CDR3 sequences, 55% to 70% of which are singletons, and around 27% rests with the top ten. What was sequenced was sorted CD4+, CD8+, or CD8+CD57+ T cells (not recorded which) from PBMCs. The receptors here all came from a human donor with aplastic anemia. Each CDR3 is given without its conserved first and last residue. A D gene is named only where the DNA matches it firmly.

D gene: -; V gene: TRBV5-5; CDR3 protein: ASSLSGHSEYEQY
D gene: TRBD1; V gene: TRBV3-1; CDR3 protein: ASSQVIRQGPYEQY
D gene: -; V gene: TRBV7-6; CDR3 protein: ASSLDAGTDTQY
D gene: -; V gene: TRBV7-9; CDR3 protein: ASSLLGGVGNTEAF
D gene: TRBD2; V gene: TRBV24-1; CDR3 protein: ATRSGRLAGRNNEQF
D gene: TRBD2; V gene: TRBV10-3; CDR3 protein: ATSGGGTIQETQY
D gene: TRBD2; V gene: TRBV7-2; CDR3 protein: ASSLALLAGGINEQS
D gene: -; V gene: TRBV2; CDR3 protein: ASSKELGEVYGYT
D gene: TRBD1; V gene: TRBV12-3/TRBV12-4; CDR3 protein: ASNQGARGYT
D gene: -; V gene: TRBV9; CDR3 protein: ASSDRGREYNYGYT
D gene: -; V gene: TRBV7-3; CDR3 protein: ASSPGAYTQY
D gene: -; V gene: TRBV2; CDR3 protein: ATSQGVTGELF
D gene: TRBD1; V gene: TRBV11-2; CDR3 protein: ASSTSRQGRNSPLH
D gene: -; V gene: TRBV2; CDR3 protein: ASTPDRLGYT
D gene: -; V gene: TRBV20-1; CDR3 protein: SASGGTTEAF
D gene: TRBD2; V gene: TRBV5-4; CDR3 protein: ASSFRTSGAEQY
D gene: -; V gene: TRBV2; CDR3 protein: ASSDGVVGELF
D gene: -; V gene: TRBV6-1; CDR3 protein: ASSEAGDGANVLT
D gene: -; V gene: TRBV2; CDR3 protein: ASSRDTGSGANVLT
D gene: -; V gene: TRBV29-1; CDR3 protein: SALGGQETQY
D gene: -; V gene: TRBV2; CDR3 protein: ASSFRFSLEGTQY
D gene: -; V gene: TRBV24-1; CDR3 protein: ATSDRFRSNYNEQF
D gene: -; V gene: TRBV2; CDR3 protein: ASSDSVRVQPQH
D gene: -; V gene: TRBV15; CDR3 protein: ATSRDLGPSGNTIY
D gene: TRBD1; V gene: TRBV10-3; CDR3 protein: AISGQGRNYSYNSPLH
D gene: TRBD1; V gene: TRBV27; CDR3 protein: ASSMDRSKDTQY
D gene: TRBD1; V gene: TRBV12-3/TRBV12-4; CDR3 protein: ASRGGQGAIYGYT
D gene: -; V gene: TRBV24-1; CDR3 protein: ATSDPVADTQY
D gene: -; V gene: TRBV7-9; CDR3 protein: ASSFATGYGYT
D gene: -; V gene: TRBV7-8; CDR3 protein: ASSLERPGGYGYT
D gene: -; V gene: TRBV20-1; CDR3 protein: SARTASLDGPLH
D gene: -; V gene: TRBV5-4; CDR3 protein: ASSLMEVEKLF